This entry features one TCR beta chain sequence. V lost 5 bases and J lost 1, with 11 bases in between. Germline values: CDR1 LGHNA, CDR2 YNFKEQ. CDR3 length: 14 residues. Using immunoSEQ multiplex PCR, the repertoire was profiled, and TCRdb retains in-frame clones only, with some absent. This table has about 320,000 clones, roughly 86% appearing once. The sample comes from a study of blood T cell repertoires in COVID-19. This study enrolled people aged about 18 to 100 from roughly 24 US geographic areas. The chain carries TRBV4-2 and TRBJ1-1; tentative D call: TRBD1 (5 bases). This TCR came from a woman aged 18-35 years who had recovered from COVID-19. Sequencing was performed on PBMCs or T cells enriched from blood (not recorded which). Written as DNA, the CDR3 is TGTGCCAGCAGCTACGGGACTGAGAACACTGAAGCTTTCTTT. Its protein is CASSYGTENTEAFF.